This T cell receptor (beta chain) was found in a study of shared clonotypes between healthy human individuals. Cells designated naive CD8 were CD45RO-negative and were positively selected for CCR7, with terminally differentiated effector memory CD45RA+ cells excluded. Between the trimmed V and J ends, which lost 2 bases and 2 bases, there was a span of 10 bases. This CDR3 is 14 amino acids long. Looked up from germline, CDR1 is SGHVS and CDR2 is FQNEAQ. This table comes from immunoSEQ multiplex PCR, and its TCRdb copy is limited to in-frame clones, with some not included. The data contain hundreds of thousands of clones, about 95% of them seen just once; the ten biggest clones take up about 0.11%.

The material sequenced was naive CD8+ T cells sorted from blood. This TCR was recovered from a woman between 25 and 40 years old in good health. The chain combines TRBV7-8 with TRBJ2-7; tentative D call: TRBD1 (6 bases). The CDR3 here is CASSLNRAAYEQYF. CDR3 nucleotide sequence: TGTGCCAGCAGCTTAAACAGGGCCGCCTACGAGCAGTACTTC.